The source of this T cell receptor (beta chain) is a study of cytomegalovirus exposure and HLA in healthy donors. Germline lookup yields CDR1 MNHEY and CDR2 SMNVEV (reference sequence). Trimming removed 2 bases from V and 2 bases from J; junction bases left unmatched: 5. The CDR3 consists of 15 residues. Primers included in the PCR were 60 Vbeta and 13 Jbeta primers. Clones were read by immunoSEQ multiplex PCR, and TCRdb kept only the in-frame ones, dropping some. This sample carries approximately 210,000 clones, 60% to 80% of them seen once, and the ten largest clones take over 1.5%. The gene calls are TRBV27 and TRBJ2-7, with 8 bases aligning to TRBD1. The sequencing sample was made of PBMCs. This receptor was taken from a male donor in good health and CMV-seronegative. The CDR3 region is CASSLGTGEPYEQYF. CDR3 DNA: TGTGCCAGCAGTTTAGGGACAGGTGAGCCCTACGAGCAGTACTTC.